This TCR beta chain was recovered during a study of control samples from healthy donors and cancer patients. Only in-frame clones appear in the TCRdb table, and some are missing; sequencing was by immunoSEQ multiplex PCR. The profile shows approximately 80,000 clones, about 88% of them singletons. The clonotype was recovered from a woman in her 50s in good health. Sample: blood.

Here the CDR3 reads CASSQEVGPGTDTQYF. CDR3 nucleotide sequence: TGCGCCAGCAGCCAAGAAGTAGGGCCTGGCACAGATACGCAGTATTTT. The V call is TRBV4-1, the J call TRBJ2-3; D is ambiguous. CDR1 and CDR2 (germline): MGHRA, YSYEKL. The CDR3 sequence is 16 residues long. V gave up 0 bases and J gave up 1 base, with 11 bases separating them.